Sequencing of this TCR beta chain was carried out in a study of blood T cell repertoires in COVID-19. The V and J ends lost 3 bases and 2 bases, in that order; junction bases with no gene match: 7. This CDR3 is built from 18 residues. Germline V gene sequence: CDR1 LNHDA, CDR2 SQIVND (reference sequence). Clones were read by immunoSEQ multiplex PCR, and TCRdb kept only the in-frame ones, dropping some. Of 290,000 or so clones detected, about 90% appear once; the ten largest clones hold approximately 2%. The sample was peripheral blood. V gene TRBV19 combines with J gene TRBJ2-1; 13 nucleotides line up with TRBD2. The clonotype was recovered from a man aged 18 to 30 with active or convalescent COVID-19. The CDR3 nucleotides are TGTGCCAGTAGTATGGGACTAGCGGGAACCCCCACCTACAATGAGCAGTTCTTC. This encodes CASSMGLAGTPTYNEQFF.